A single TCR beta chain is shown here with its context. This record belongs to a study of OX40 agonist ivuxolimab in advanced cancers. Study overall: Ivuxolimab was administered intravenously to patients at 0.01 to 10 mg/kg every 2 weeks. People in dose escalation had one of these cancers: hepatocellular carcinoma, melanoma, renal cell or head and neck cancer.

Profiled with immunoSEQ multiplex PCR; TCRdb holds only in-frame clones, not every one. The sample yields around 83,000 clones, 88% seen once. V was pared by 0 bases and J by 1 base, with 7 bases between. The CDR3 is 14 amino acids. CDR1 and CDR2 (germline): MGHRA, YSYEKL. The TCR sequence derives from an adult with an advanced solid tumor such as melanoma, head and neck, liver or kidney cancer. The chain has TRBV4-1 and TRBJ2-7; D ambiguous. The source material was CD4+ or CD8+ T cells sorted from blood, sampled in a trial of the OX40 agonist ivuxolimab. The CDR3 spells CASSQDSRSYEQYF. CDR3 nucleotides: TGCGCCAGCAGCCAAGATTCGAGATCCTACGAGCAGTACTTC.